The 17 T cell receptor beta chains below were found in one sample sequenced in a study of regulatory T cells in long-lasting Graves disease. Researchers made TCR beta libraries by using iRepertoire HTBI primers and running Arm-PCR on CDR3 regions. TCRdb passed the multiplex PCR reads through MiXCR, listing each CDR3 protein once. The sample carries approximately 380,000 distinct CDR3 sequences, 20% to 25% recorded once. Time point: persistent/refractory GD, antithyroid drugs over 5 years with positive TRAb. Following extraction of RNA from PBMCs, that RNA was used to make the TCR library. Here the sequenced sample was peripheral blood mononuclear cells (PBMCs), taken when the disease was refractory, from a patient treated with antithyroid drugs. The receptors were gathered from a female donor with Graves disease.

As regards this clonotype: At one of its ends the junction is not consistent with the germline gene, which may arise from a read error. The DNA of the CDR3 is TGTGCCGGCAGTTTCACCGGGACAGGGGACGAGCAGTACTTC. This sequence encodes CAGSFTGTGDEQYF. This chain uses TRBV27 with TRBJ2-7; 10 bases fit TRBD1. The CDR3 length is 14 residues. Per the germline V gene, CDR1 is MNHEY and CDR2 is SMNVEV (reference sequence).

CDR3 sequence: CASSSWDSTYEQYF. CDR3 sequence (DNA): TGTGCCAGCTCATCCTGGGACTCTACCTACGAGCAGTACTTC. This chain joins TRBV18 and TRBJ2-7; the D gene is possibly TRBD2 (6 bases). This CDR3 contains 14 residues. V was shortened by 5 bases and J by 2 bases, with 13 bases between the two germline ends. Germline V CDR1 and CDR2: KGHSH, LQKENI.

The CDR3 sequence is CASSQVAGGYYEQYF. The CDR3 nucleotides read TGTGCCAGCAGCCAAGTAGCGGGAGGATACTACGAGCAGTACTTC. The chain couples TRBV3-1 to TRBJ2-7, with 10 bases that match TRBD2. The CDR3 contains 15 residues. V was pared by 1 base and J by 3 bases, with 3 bases of the junction left unmatched. Germline CDR1 and CDR2: LGHDT and YNNKEL (reference sequence).

The J gene is TRBJ2-2, the V gene TRBV4-2; D is uncertain. V gave up 0 bases and J gave up 8 bases, with 7 bases separating them. CDR3 length: 13 residues. Germline CDR1 LGHNA, CDR2 YNFKEQ. CDR3 region: CASSQDPEGELFF. In DNA form, the CDR3 reads TGTGCCAGCAGCCAAGACCCTGAGGGGGAGCTGTTTTTT.

This clonotype was seen a handful of times. The gene calls are TRBV14 and TRBJ1-1; D gene uncertain. Between the trimmed V and J ends, which lost 1 base and 4 bases, there was a span of 7 bases. Germline CDR1 reads SGHDN; CDR2 reads FVKESK. The CDR3 has 13 amino acids. This CDR3 reads CASSQVWSTEAFF. In nucleotides, the CDR3 is TGTGCCAGCAGCCAAGTTTGGAGCACTGAAGCTTTCTTT.

On this clonotype: Just one base apart from a much larger clone, this may be a read error. The chain carries TRBV20-1 and TRBJ2-7; 13 bases are a match to TRBD2. The CDR3 loop spans 14 amino acids. The V gene's germline CDR1 is DFQATT and CDR2 SNEGSKA (reference sequence). The CDR3 sequence is CSAWGLAGLYEQCF. The CDR3 bases are TGCAGTGCTTGGGGACTAGCGGGACTATACGAGCAGTGCTTC.

The chain is built from TRBV7-2 and TRBJ2-5, with D possibly being TRBD1 or TRBD2 (5 bases each). Germline V gene lookup returns CDR1 SGHTA and CDR2 FQGNSA. This CDR3 spans 14 amino acids. Trimming stripped 1 base from V and 5 bases from J, with 11 bases between. CDR3 bases: TGTGCCAGCAGCTTAGTCGAGGGGCGGGAGACCCAGTACTTC. Amino acids: CASSLVEGRETQYF.

This clonotype has ten or more counts. This chain connects TRBV27 to TRBJ1-1, with 9 bases matching TRBD1. Trimming at V came to 5 bases and at J to 0 bases, leaving 4 bases not matched to a gene. This CDR3 region has 15 residues. Germline-derived CDR1 and CDR2 are MNHEY and SMNVEV (reference sequence). The chain's CDR3 is CASSMTGGLNTEAFF. DNA for the CDR3: TGTGCCAGCAGTATGACAGGGGGATTGAACACTGAAGCTTTCTTT.

The J gene is TRBJ2-7, the V gene TRBV11-3; D possibly corresponds to TRBD1 (5 bases). V was shortened by 1 base and J by 6 bases, with 10 bases between the two germline ends. Germline V gene sequence: CDR1 SGHNT, CDR2 YENEEA. The CDR3 is 13 residues long. CDR3 amino acids: CASSLGRVGEQYF. CDR3 coding DNA: TGTGCCAGCAGCTTAGGCAGGGTCGGCGAGCAGTACTTC.

This clonotype was counted many times. This sequence joins TRBV20-1 and TRBJ2-7, with D perhaps TRBD2 (6 bases). Trimming removed 8 bases at V and 2 bases at J, with 13 bases between. From germline, CDR1 is DFQATT and CDR2 SNEGSKA (reference sequence). The CDR3 sequence is 12 residues long. The CDR3 region is CSKVGGPYEQYF. DNA of the CDR3: TGCAGTAAGGTCGGAGGGCCCTACGAGCAGTACTTC.

V gene TRBV28 combines with J gene TRBJ2-1; D is perhaps TRBD2 (6 bases). Looked up from germline, CDR1 is MDHEN and CDR2 is SYDVKM. The CDR3 consists of 15 residues. Trimming shortened V by 4 bases and J by 6 bases, and 16 bases separated the two germline ends. In DNA form, the CDR3 reads TGTGCCAGCAGTTCGCTATACGGCGGGGCCAATGAGCAGTTCTTC. Protein: CASSSLYGGANEQFF. Looking up the rest from reference TRBV28 and TRBJ2-1 gives the full variable domain: DVKVTQSSRYLVKRTGEKVFLECVQDMDHENMFWYRQDPGLGLRLIYFSYDVKMKEKGDIPEGYSVSREKKERFSLILESASTNQTSMYLCASSSLYGGANEQFFGPGTRLTVL.

This clonotype has more than one count but fewer than ten. J is TRBJ2-5 and V is TRBV11-2; perhaps TRBD2 as D (6 bases). The germline CDR1 and CDR2 sequences are SGHAT and FQNNGV. V was clipped by 4 bases and J by 5 bases, with 14 bases between them. The CDR3 extends over 14 amino acids. The CDR3 DNA reads as TGTGCCAGCAGCTATACTAGCTCACGGGAGACCCAGTACTTC. It encodes CASSYTSSRETQYF.

This sequence joins TRBV7-6 and TRBJ1-3, with no clear D. Trimming left V 5 bases short and J 4 bases short, with 15 bases between. The CDR3 has 15 residues. CDR1 is SGHVS, CDR2 FNYEAQ, per germline. The CDR3 reads CASSHTETAGNTIYF. For the CDR3, the DNA is TGTGCCAGCAGCCACACCGAGACGGCGGGAAACACCATATATTTT.

This clonotype was observed many times. The chain employs TRBV6-1 and TRBJ1-1; 7 bases fit TRBD1. In germline, CDR1 is MNHNS, CDR2 SASEGT. The CDR3 consists of 14 residues. The ends lost 6 bases at V and 6 bases at J; junction bases unmatched: 10. The chain's CDR3 is CASRPTQGRAEAFF. The CDR3 DNA follows: TGTGCCAGCAGACCTACACAGGGGAGGGCTGAAGCTTTCTTT.

The rearrangement links TRBV4-3 to TRBJ2-2, with 11 bases identical to TRBD2. This CDR3 region has 16 residues. Germline CDR1 is LGHNA and CDR2 is YSLEER. J was trimmed by 5 bases and V by 1 base; bases with no gene match: 3. The CDR3 nucleotides read TGCGCCAGCAGCCAAGTTAGCGGGAGGGTAACCGGGGAGCTGTTTTTT. Translating gives CASSQVSGRVTGELFF.

This clonotype was observed at least ten times. The V gene is TRBV20-1, the J gene TRBJ1-1; no firm D call. This CDR3 has 14 residues. Trimming removed 2 bases at V and 0 bases at J, with 10 bases between. CDR1 DFQATT and CDR2 SNEGSKA come from the germline V gene (reference sequence). The CDR3, as DNA: TGCAGTGCTAGAAAGGGTTCGGTGAACACTGAAGCTTTCTTT. As protein: CSARKGSVNTEAFF.

There are a few counts of this clonotype. V is TRBV19 and J is TRBJ2-7; the D gene is possibly TRBD2 (6 bases). Germline-derived CDR1 and CDR2 are LNHDA and SQIVND (reference sequence). The V end lost 3 bases, the J end lost 1 base, and 13 bases lay between the germline ends. This CDR3 has 15 amino acids. The CDR3 DNA follows: TGTGCCAGTAGTATGAATAGCGGCGAATCCTACGAGCAGTACTTC. Residues: CASSMNSGESYEQYF.